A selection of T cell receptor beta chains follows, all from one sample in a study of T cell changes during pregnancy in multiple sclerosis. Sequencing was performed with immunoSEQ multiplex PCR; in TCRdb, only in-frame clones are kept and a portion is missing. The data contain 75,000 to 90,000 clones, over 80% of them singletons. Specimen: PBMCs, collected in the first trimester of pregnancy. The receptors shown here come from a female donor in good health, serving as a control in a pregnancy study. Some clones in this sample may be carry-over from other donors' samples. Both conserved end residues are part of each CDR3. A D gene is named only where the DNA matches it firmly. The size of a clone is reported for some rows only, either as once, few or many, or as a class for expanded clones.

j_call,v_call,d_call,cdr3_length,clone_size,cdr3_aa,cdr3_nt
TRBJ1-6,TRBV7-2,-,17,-,CASSGGGQSSYNSPLHF,TGTGCCAGCAGCGGGGGGGGGCAGAGCTCCTATAATTCACCCCTCCACTTT
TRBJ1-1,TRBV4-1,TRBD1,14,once,CASSPGQLNTEAFF,TGCGCCAGCAGCCCGGGACAGCTTAACACTGAAGCTTTCTTT
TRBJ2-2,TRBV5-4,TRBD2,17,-,CASSQDTSGSFAGELFF,TGTGCCAGCAGCCAAGATACTAGCGGGAGTTTTGCCGGGGAGCTGTTTTTT
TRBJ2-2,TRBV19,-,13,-,CASKGGYNGELFF,TGTGCCAGTAAAGGGGGATATAACGGGGAGCTGTTTTTT
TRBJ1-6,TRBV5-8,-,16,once,CASSLGRWRDNSPLHF,TGTGCCAGCAGCTTGGGAAGGTGGAGGGATAATTCACCCCTCCACTTT
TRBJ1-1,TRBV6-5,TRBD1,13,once,CASSYERGQRAFF,TGTGCCAGCAGTTACGAAAGGGGACAGAGGGCTTTCTTT
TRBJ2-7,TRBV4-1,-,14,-,CASSQVQGRHEQYF,TGCGCCAGCAGCCAAGTTCAAGGGAGACACGAGCAGTACTTC
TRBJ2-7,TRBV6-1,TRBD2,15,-,CASSEVGGRAYEQYF,TGTGCCAGCAGTGAAGTTGGCGGGAGAGCCTACGAGCAGTACTTC
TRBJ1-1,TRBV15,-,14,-,CATSRSTGNTEAFF,TGTGCCACCAGCAGAAGTACAGGGAACACTGAAGCTTTCTTT
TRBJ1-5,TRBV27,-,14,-,CASRRGGLNQPQHF,TGTGCCAGCAGACGAGGCGGACTCAATCAGCCCCAGCATTTT
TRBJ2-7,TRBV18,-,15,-,CASSPEAARSYEQYF,TGTGCCAGCTCACCGGAAGCGGCGCGGTCCTACGAGCAGTACTTC
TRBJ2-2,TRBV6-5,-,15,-,CASSRLLASPGELFF,TGTGCCAGCAGCCGACTCCTAGCGTCCCCCGGGGAGCTGTTTTTT
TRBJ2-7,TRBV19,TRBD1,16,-,CASSLRDRGRRDEQYF,TGTGCCAGTAGTCTAAGGGACAGGGGGCGTCGCGACGAGCAGTACTTC
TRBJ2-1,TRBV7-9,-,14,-,CASSVRGSINEQFF,TGTGCCAGCAGCGTGCGCGGAAGTATCAATGAGCAGTTCTTC
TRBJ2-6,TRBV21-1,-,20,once,CASRPGQGAWRPTGANVLTF,TGTGCCAGCAGGCCGGGACAGGGGGCTTGGAGGCCAACTGGGGCCAACGTCCTGACTTTC
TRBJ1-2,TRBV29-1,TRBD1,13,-,CSALGQGLNGYTF,TGCAGCGCCCTCGGACAGGGGCTAAATGGCTACACCTTC
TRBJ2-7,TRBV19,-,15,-,CASSITGVSSYEQYF,TGTGCCAGTAGTATAACCGGGGTCAGCTCCTACGAGCAGTACTTC
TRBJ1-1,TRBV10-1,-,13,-,CASSAQVGTEAFF,TGCGCCAGCAGCGCTCAGGTGGGCACTGAAGCTTTCTTT
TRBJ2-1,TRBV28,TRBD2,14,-,CASRLAGVSNEQFF,TGTGCCAGCAGACTAGCGGGAGTAAGTAATGAGCAGTTCTTC
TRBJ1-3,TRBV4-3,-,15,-,CASSQNREVGNTIYF,TGCGCCAGCAGCCAAAACAGGGAAGTCGGAAACACCATATATTTT
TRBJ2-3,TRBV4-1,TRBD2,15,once,CASSQEGLGGDTQYF,TGCGCCAGCAGCCAAGAGGGACTAGGAGGAGATACGCAGTATTTT
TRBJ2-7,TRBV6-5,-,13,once,CASSPGRSYEQYF,TGTGCCAGCAGTCCCGGGAGATCCTACGAGCAGTACTTC
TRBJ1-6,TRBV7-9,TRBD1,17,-,CASSLGRDRTIGSPLHF,TGTGCCAGCAGCTTAGGCCGGGACAGGACTATAGGTTCACCCCTCCACTTT
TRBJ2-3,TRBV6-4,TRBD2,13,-,CASRPHGGDTQYF,TGTGCCAGCAGGCCCCACGGGGGGGATACGCAGTATTTT
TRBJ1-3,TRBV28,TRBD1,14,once,CASSSPGQKNTIYF,TGTGCCAGCAGCTCACCGGGACAGAAGAACACCATATATTTT
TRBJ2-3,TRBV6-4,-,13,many,CASSPSGTDTQYF,TGTGCCAGCAGTCCTAGCGGCACAGATACGCAGTATTTT
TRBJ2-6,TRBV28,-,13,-,CASSKSQNNVLTF,TGTGCCAGCAGTAAGAGCCAAAACAACGTCCTGACTTTC
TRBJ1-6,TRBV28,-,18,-,CASSSLTFTSSYNSPLHF,TGTGCCAGCAGTTCTCTGACTTTCACGAGCTCCTATAATTCACCCCTCCACTTT
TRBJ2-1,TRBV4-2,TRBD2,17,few,CASSQDLREGAYNEQFF,TGTGCCAGCAGCCAAGATTTGCGGGAGGGTGCCTACAATGAGCAGTTCTTC
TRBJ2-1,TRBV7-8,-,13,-,CASSRRGYNEQFF,TGTGCCAGCAGCCGCCGGGGGTACAATGAGCAGTTCTTC
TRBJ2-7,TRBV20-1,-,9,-,CSARPEQYF,TGCAGTGCTAGACCAGAGCAGTACTTC
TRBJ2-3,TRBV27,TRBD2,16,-,CASTPQRGGRTDTQYF,TGTGCCAGCACCCCACAGCGGGGGGGGAGGACAGATACGCAGTATTTT
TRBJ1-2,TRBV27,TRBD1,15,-,CASSFQQGANYGYTF,TGTGCCAGCAGTTTCCAACAGGGGGCTAACTATGGCTACACCTTC
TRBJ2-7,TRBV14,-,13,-,CASSHPGSYEQYF,TGTGCCAGCAGCCACCCGGGGAGTTACGAGCAGTACTTC
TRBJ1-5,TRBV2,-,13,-,CASGGRLQGPQHF,TGTGCCAGCGGGGGACGGTTACAGGGCCCCCAGCATTTT
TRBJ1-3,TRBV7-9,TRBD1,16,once,CASSLGDTGARNTIYF,TGTGCCAGCAGCTTAGGCGATACAGGGGCCCGAAACACCATATATTTT
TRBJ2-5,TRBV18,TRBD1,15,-,CASSYTGTGTETQYF,TGTGCCAGCTCATACACCGGGACAGGGACAGAGACCCAGTACTTC
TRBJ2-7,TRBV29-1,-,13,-,CSVAFATGYEQYF,TGCAGCGTTGCCTTTGCTACTGGCTACGAGCAGTACTTC
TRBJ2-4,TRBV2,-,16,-,CASSDLGGMTKNIQYF,TGTGCCAGCAGTGATTTGGGGGGAATGACCAAAAACATTCAGTACTTC
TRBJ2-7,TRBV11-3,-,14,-,CASSLGVGASEQYF,TGTGCCAGCAGCTTAGGAGTGGGAGCGTCCGAGCAGTACTTC
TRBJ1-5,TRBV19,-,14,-,CASSTGGRNQPQHF,TGTGCCAGTAGTACAGGTGGTCGCAATCAGCCCCAGCATTTT
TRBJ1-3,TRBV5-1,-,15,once,CASSGTGNSGNTIYF,TGCGCCAGCAGCGGAACAGGGAACTCTGGAAACACCATATATTTT
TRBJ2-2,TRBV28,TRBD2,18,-,CASSLWTSGNTNTGELFF,TGTGCCAGCAGTTTATGGACTAGCGGGAATACGAACACCGGGGAGCTGTTTTTT
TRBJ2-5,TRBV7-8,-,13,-,CASSPRVLETQYF,TGTGCCAGCAGCCCCCGGGTGTTAGAGACCCAGTACTTC
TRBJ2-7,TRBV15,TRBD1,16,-,CATSRGKTGGRHEQYF,TGTGCCACCAGCAGGGGGAAGACAGGGGGACGGCACGAGCAGTACTTC
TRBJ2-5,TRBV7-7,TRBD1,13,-,CASSSNRGQTQYF,TGTGCCAGCAGCTCGAACAGGGGCCAGACCCAGTACTTC
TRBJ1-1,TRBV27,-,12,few,CASSSAGTEAFF,TGTGCCAGCAGTTCTGCGGGGACTGAAGCTTTCTTT
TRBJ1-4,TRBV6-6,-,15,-,CASSRLAQVNEKLFF,TGTGCCAGCAGCCGACTGGCACAGGTTAATGAAAAACTGTTTTTT
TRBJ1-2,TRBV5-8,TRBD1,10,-,CASGKGDRTF,TGTGCCAGCGGGAAGGGGGACAGGACCTTC
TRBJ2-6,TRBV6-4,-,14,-,CASSPGAGANVLTF,TGTGCCAGCAGTCCCGGGGCTGGGGCCAACGTCCTGACTTTC
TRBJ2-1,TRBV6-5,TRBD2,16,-,CASSYWSGRADNEQFF,TGTGCCAGCAGTTACTGGTCCGGGAGGGCCGACAATGAGCAGTTCTTC
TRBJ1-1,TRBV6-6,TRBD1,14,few,CASSYSQGATEAFF,TGTGCCAGCAGTTACTCACAGGGGGCCACTGAAGCTTTCTTT
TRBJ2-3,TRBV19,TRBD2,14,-,CATGRGVRGDTQYF,TGTGCCACCGGCCGGGGGGTACGCGGAGATACGCAGTATTTT
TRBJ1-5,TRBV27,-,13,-,CASSSGGNQPQHF,TGTGCCAGCAGTTCAGGGGGCAATCAGCCCCAGCATTTT
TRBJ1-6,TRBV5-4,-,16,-,CASSQAGSSYNSPLHF,TGTGCCAGCAGCCAGGCCGGGAGCTCCTATAATTCACCCCTCCACTTT
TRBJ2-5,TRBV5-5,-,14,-,CASSFSGVQETQYF,TGTGCCAGCAGCTTTTCAGGGGTCCAAGAGACCCAGTACTTC
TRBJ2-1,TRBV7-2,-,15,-,CASIVSFSSYNEQFF,TGTGCCAGCATTGTAAGTTTCAGCTCCTACAATGAGCAGTTCTTC
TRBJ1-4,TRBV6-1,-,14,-,CASSPTATNEKLFF,TGTGCCAGCAGTCCGACAGCAACTAATGAAAAACTGTTTTTT
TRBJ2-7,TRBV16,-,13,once,CASSLEDPTEQYF,TGTGCCAGCAGCCTGGAGGACCCTACCGAGCAGTACTTC